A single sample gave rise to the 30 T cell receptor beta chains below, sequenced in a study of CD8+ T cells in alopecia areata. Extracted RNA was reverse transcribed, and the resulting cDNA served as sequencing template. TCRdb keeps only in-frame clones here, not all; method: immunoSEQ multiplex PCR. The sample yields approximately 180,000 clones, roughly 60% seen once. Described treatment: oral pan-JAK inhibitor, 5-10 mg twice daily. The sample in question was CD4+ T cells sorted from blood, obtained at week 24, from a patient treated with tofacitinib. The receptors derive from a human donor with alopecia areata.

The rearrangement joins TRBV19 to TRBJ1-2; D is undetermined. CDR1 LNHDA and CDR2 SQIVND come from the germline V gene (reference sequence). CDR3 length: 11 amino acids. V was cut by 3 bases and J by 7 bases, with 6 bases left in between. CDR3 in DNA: TGTGCCAGTAGTATCGGACGTGGCTACACCTTC. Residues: CASSIGRGYTF. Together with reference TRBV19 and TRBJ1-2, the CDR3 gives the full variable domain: DGGITQSPKYLFRKEGQNVTLSCEQNLNHDAMYWYRQDPGQGLRLIYYSQIVNDFQKGDIAEGYSVSREKKESFPLTVTSAQKNPTAFYLCASSIGRGYTFGSGTRLTVV.

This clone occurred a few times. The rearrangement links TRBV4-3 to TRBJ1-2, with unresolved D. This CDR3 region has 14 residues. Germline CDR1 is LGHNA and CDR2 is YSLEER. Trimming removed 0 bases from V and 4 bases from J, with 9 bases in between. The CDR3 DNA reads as TGCGCCAGCAGCCAAGATCCCACAGTCTATGGCTACACCTTC. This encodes CASSQDPTVYGYTF.

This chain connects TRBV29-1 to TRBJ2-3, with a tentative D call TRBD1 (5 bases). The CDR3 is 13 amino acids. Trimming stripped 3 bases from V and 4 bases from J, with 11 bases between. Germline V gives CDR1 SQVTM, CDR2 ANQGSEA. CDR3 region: CSVEEGVSDTQYF. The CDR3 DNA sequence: TGCAGCGTTGAGGAAGGGGTATCAGATACGCAGTATTTT.

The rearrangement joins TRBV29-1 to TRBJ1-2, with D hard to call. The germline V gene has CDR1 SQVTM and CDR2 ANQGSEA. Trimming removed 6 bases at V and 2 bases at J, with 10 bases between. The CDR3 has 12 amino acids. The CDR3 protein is CSVSTTNYGYTF. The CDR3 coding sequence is TGCAGCGTCTCGACGACAAACTATGGCTACACCTTC.

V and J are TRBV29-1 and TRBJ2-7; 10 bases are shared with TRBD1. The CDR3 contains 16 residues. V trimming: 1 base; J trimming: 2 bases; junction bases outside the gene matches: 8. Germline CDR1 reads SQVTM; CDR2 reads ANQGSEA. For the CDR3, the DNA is TGCAGCGTTGAAGGGGGTCCGGGACAGGGGACCTACGAGCAGTACTTC. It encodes CSVEGGPGQGTYEQYF.

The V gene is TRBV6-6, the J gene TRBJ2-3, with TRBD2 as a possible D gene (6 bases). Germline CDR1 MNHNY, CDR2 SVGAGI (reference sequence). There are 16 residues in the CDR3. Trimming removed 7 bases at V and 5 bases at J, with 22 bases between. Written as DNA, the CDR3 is TGTGCCAGCATCCCCGATCGGGGGTCCCTCGGAGATACGCAGTATTTT. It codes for CASIPDRGSLGDTQYF.

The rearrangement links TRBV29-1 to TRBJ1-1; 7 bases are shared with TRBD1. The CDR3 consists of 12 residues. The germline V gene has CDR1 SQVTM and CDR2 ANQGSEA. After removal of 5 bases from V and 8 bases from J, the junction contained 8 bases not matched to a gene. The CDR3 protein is CSVWIQGTEAFF. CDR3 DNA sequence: TGCAGCGTTTGGATACAGGGGACCGAAGCTTTCTTT.

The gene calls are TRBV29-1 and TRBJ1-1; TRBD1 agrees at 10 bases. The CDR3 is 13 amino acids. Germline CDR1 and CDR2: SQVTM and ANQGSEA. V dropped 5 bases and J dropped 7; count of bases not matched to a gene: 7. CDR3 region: CSVTGTGEVEAFF. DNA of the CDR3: TGCAGCGTTACCGGGACAGGGGAAGTTGAAGCTTTCTTT.

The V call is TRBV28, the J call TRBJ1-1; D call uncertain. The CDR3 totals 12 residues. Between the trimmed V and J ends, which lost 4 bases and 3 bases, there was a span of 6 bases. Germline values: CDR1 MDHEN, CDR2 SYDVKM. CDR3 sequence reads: CASSSWDTEAFF. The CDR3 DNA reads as TGTGCCAGCAGTTCCTGGGACACTGAAGCTTTCTTT.

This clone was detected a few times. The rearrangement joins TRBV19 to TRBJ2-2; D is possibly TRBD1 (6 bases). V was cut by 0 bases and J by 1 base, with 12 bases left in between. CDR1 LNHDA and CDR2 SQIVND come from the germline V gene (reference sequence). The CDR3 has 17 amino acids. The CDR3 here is CASSIDVGAQNTGELFF. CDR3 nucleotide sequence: TGTGCCAGTAGTATAGATGTGGGGGCGCAGAACACCGGGGAGCTGTTTTTT.

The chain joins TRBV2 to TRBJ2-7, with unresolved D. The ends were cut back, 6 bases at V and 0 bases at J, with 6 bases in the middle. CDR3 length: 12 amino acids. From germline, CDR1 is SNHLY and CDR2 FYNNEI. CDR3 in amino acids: CASRDFSYEQYF. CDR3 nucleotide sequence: TGTGCCAGCAGAGATTTCTCCTACGAGCAGTACTTC.

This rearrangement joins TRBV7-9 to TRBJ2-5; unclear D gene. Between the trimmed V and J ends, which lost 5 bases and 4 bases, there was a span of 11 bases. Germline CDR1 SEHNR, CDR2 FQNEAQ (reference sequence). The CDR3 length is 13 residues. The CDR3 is CASSPQAAETQYF. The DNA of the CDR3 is TGTGCCAGCAGCCCCCAGGCAGCAGAGACCCAGTACTTC.

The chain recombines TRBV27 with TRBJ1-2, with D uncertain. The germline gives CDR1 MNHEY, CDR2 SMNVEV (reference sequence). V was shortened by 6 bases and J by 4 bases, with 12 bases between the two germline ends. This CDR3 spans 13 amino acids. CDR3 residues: CASSRGLPYGYTF. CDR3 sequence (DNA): TGTGCCAGCAGCAGAGGACTTCCCTATGGCTACACCTTC.

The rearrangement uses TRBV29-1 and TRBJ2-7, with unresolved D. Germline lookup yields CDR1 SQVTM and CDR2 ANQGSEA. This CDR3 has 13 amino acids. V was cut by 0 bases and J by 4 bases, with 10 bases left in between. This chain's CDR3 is CSVEEGGLYEQYF. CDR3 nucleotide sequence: TGCAGCGTTGAAGAAGGCGGCCTGTACGAGCAGTACTTC.

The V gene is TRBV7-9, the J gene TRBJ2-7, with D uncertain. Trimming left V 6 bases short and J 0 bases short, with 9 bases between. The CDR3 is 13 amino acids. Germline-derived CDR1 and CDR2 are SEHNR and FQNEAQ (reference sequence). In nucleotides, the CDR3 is TGTGCCAGCAGTCTAGGGATCTCCTACGAGCAGTACTTC. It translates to CASSLGISYEQYF.

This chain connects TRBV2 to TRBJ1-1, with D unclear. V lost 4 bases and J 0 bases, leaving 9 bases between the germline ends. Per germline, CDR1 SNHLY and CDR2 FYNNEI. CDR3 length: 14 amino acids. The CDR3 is CASSVLAVNTEAFF. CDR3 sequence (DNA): TGTGCCAGCAGTGTTCTAGCGGTGAACACTGAAGCTTTCTTT.

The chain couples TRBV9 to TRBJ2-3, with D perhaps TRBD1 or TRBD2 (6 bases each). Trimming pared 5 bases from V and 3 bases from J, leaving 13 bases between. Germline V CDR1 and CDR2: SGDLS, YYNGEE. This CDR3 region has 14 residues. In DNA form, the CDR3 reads TGTGCCAGCAGTCCCGAGGGGGGTACAGATACGCAGTATTTT. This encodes CASSPEGGTDTQYF.

The CDR3 loop reads CASSEQGGQPQHF. The DNA for the CDR3 is TGTGCCAGCAGTGAACAGGGAGGTCAGCCCCAGCATTTT. The gene calls are TRBV27 and TRBJ1-5; TRBD1 is a possible D gene (6 bases). Trimming left V 5 bases short and J 6 bases short, with 11 bases between. CDR3 size: 13 residues. Germline V gives CDR1 MNHEY, CDR2 SMNVEV (reference sequence).

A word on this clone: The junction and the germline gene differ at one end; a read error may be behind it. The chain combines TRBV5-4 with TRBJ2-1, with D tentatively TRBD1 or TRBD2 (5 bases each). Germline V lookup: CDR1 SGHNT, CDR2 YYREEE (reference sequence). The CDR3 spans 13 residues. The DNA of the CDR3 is TGTGCCAGCAGCACCCGGGACCACAATGGGCAGTTCTTC. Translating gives CASSTRDHNGQFF.

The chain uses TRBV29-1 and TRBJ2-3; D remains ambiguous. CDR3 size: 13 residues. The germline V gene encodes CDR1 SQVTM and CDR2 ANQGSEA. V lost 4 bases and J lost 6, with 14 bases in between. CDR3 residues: CSVGLVLWDTQYF. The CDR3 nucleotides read TGCAGCGTTGGTCTAGTATTATGGGATACGCAGTATTTT.

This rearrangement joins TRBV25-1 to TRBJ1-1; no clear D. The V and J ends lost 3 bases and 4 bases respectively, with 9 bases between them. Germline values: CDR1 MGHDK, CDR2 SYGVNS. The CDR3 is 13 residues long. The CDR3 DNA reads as TGTGCCAGCAGTGAGCCAGGCCGCACTGAAGCTTTCTTT. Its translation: CASSEPGRTEAFF.

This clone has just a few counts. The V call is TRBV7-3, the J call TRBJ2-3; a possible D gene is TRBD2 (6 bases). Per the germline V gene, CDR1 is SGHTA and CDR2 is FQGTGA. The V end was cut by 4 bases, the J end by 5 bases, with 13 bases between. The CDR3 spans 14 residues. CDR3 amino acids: CASSSGLHGDTQYF. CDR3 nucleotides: TGTGCCAGCAGCTCGGGACTCCACGGAGATACGCAGTATTTT.

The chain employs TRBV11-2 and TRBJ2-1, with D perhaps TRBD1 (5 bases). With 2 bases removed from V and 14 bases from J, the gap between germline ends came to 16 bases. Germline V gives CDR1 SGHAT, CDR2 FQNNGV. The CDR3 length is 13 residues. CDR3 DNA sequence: TGTGCCAGCAGCTTAAGCATCAGGGAACTCGAGTTCTTC. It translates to CASSLSIRELEFF.

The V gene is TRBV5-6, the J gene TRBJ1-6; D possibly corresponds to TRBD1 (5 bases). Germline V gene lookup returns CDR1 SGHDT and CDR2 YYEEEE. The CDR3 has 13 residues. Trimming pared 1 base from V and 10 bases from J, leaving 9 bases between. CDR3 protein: CASSLFRESPLHF. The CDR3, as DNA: TGTGCCAGCAGCTTGTTCAGGGAATCACCCCTCCACTTT.

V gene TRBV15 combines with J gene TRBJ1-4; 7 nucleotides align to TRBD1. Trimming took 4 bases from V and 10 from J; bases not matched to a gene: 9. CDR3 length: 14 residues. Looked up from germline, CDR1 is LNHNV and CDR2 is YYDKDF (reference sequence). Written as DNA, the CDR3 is TGTGCCACCAGCAAGCCGCAGGGGGTTGGAAAACTGTTTTTT. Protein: CATSKPQGVGKLFF.

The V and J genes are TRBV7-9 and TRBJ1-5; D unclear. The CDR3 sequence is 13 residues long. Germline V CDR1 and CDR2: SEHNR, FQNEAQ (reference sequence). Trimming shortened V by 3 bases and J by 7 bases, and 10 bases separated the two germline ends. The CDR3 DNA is TGTGCCAGCAGCTTTAGCTCTGAACAGCCCCAGCATTTT. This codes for CASSFSSEQPQHF.

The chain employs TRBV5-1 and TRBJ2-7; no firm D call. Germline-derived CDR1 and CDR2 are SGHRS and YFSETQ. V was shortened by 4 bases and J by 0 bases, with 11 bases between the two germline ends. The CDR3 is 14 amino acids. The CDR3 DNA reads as TGCGCCAGCAGCACTCAGAAGAGCTCCTACGAGCAGTACTTC. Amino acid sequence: CASSTQKSSYEQYF. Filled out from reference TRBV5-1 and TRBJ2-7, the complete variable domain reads KAGVTQTPRYLIKTRGQQVTLSCSPISGHRSVSWYQQTPGQGLQFLFEYFSETQRNKGNFPGRFSGRQFSNSRSEMNVSTLELGDSALYLCASSTQKSSYEQYFGPGTRLTVT.

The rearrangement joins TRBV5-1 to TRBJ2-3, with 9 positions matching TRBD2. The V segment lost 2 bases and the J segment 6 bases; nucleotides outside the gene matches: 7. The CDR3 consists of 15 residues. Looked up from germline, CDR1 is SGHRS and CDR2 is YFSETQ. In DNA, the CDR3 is TGCGCCAGCAGCTTTAACGGCGGGGGGGCTGATACGCAGTATTTT. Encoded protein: CASSFNGGGADTQYF.

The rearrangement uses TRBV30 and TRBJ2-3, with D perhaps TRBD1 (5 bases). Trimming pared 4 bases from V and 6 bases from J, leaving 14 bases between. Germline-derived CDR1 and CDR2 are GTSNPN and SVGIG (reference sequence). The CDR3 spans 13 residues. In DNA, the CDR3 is TGTGCCTGGAATAGGGGATTGGGGGATACGCAGTATTTT. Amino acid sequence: CAWNRGLGDTQYF. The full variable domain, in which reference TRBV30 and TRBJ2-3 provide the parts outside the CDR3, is SQTIHQWPATLVQPVGSPLSLECTVEGTSNPNLYWYRQAAGRGLQLLFYSVGIGQISSEVPQNLSASRPQDRQFILSSKKLLLSDSGFYLCAWNRGLGDTQYFGPGTRLTVL.

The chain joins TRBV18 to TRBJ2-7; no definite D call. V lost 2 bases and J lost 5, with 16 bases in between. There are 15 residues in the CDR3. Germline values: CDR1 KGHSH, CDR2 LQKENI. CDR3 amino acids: CASSPIYQPDNEQYF. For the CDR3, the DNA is TGTGCCAGCTCACCAATTTACCAACCCGATAACGAGCAGTACTTC. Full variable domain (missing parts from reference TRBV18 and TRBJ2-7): NAGVMQNPRHLVRRRGQEARLRCSPMKGHSHVYWYRQLPEEGLKFMVYLQKENIIDESGMPKERFSAEFPKEGPSILRIQQVVRGDSAAYFCASSPIYQPDNEQYFGPGTRLTVT.